This TCR beta chain comes out of a study of identical twins. TCRdb fed the 5' RACE reads into MiXCR, producing one record per CDR3 protein. The sample shows around 570,000 distinct CDR3 sequences, more than 9% of them seen only once. This clonotype has at least ten counts. Its antigen is still unknown. Study-level findings and limits: It was possible that invariant MAIT and iNKT cells partly confounded the zero-insertion analyses.

Donors uniformly comprised healthy Caucasians. CDR3 length: 16 residues. The trim removed 4 bases at V and 5 bases at J, leaving 10 bases unmatched. Looked up from germline, CDR1 is SGHRS and CDR2 is YFSETQ. This same sample was also taken into another study, of yellow fever vaccine responses in identical twins. According to that study: Each twin's T cell response to the vaccine was reported to look partly convergent and partly personalized.

This TCR was recovered from a woman aged 18-35 years in good health. Material: PBMCs. The V and J genes are TRBV5-1 and TRBJ1-5; TRBD1 agrees at 9 bases. CDR3 nucleotide sequence: TGCGCCAGCAGCCCGGGTGGGACAGGGACCCATCAGCCCCAGCATTTT. This encodes CASSPGGTGTHQPQHF.